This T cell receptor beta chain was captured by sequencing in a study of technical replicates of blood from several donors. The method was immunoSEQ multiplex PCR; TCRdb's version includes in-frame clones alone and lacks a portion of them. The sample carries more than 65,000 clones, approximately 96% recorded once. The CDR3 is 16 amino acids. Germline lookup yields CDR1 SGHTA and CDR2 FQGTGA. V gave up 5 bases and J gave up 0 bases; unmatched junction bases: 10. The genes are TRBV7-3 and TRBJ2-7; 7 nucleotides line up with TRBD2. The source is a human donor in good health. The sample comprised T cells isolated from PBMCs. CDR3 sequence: CASSLGGGSLSYEQYF. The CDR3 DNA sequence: TGTGCCAGCAGCCTTGGCGGCGGGAGCCTCTCCTACGAGCAGTACTTC.